These 20 T cell receptor beta chains came from one sample sequenced in a study of OX40 agonist ivuxolimab in advanced cancers. The method was immunoSEQ multiplex PCR; TCRdb's version includes in-frame clones alone and lacks a portion of them. The sample lists tens of thousands of clones; 80% to 95% were seen once. This sample comprised CD4+ or CD8+ T cells sorted from blood, obtained in a trial of the OX40 agonist ivuxolimab. The receptors here all came from an adult with an advanced solid tumor such as melanoma, head and neck, liver or kidney cancer.

This chain connects TRBV18 to TRBJ2-1; D gene unclear. This CDR3 has 14 residues. V gave up 0 bases and J gave up 8 bases, with 11 bases separating them. Germline CDR1 is KGHSH and CDR2 is LQKENI. Written as DNA, the CDR3 is TGTGCCAGCTCACCACCTGCTGGGTCGGATGAGCAGTTCTTC. Translated: CASSPPAGSDEQFF.

The chain couples TRBV4-1 to TRBJ2-5; 11 bases match TRBD2. The germline gives CDR1 MGHRA, CDR2 YSYEKL. There are 18 residues in the CDR3. Unmatched junction bases numbered 12, after V lost 1 base and J lost 5 bases. The CDR3: CASSQGGSGLAAKETQYF. The CDR3 coding sequence is TGCGCCAGCAGCCAAGGGGGGTCGGGACTAGCGGCAAAGGAGACCCAGTACTTC.

The chain has TRBV7-2 and TRBJ2-5; D gene unclear. Trimming shortened V by 2 bases and J by 5 bases, and 12 bases separated the two germline ends. This CDR3 is built from 14 residues. CDR1 and CDR2 from the germline V gene are SGHTA and FQGNSA. In DNA form, the CDR3 reads TGTGCCAGCAGCTTAAGGCGCGTGGGGGAGACCCAGTACTTC. Its translation is CASSLRRVGETQYF.

V gene TRBV7-3 combines with J gene TRBJ1-2, with 8 bases matching TRBD1. This CDR3 is built from 14 residues. Looked up from germline, CDR1 is SGHTA and CDR2 is FQGTGA. Unmatched junction bases numbered 8, after V lost 5 bases and J lost 6 bases. The DNA for the CDR3 is TGTGCCAGCAGCCTACGGACAGGGATGGATGGCTACACCTTC. This codes for CASSLRTGMDGYTF.

The rearrangement links TRBV18 to TRBJ2-5, with 10 bases matching TRBD1. Germline trimming cut 3 bases from V and 5 bases from J; bases unmatched to any gene: 6. The germline V gene encodes CDR1 KGHSH and CDR2 LQKENI. The CDR3 is made up of 15 amino acids. CDR3 sequence reads: CASSPQGTGDETQYF. The CDR3 DNA sequence: TGTGCCAGCTCACCCCAGGGGACAGGGGACGAGACCCAGTACTTC.

The chain carries TRBV6-6 and TRBJ2-3, with 9 positions matching TRBD2. There are 14 residues in the CDR3. Per germline, CDR1 MNHNY and CDR2 SVGAGI (reference sequence). With 8 bases clipped from V and 0 bases from J, the junction kept 3 bases outside the gene matches. The CDR3 bases are TGTGCCAGCCCCACTAGCGGGAGCACAGATACGCAGTATTTT. It specifies CASPTSGSTDTQYF.

This chain uses TRBV5-8 with TRBJ2-3; 8 bases map to TRBD1. Germline V gene sequence: CDR1 SGHTS, CDR2 YDEGEE. This CDR3 spans 15 amino acids. J was trimmed by 3 bases and V by 0 bases; bases with no gene match: 3. CDR3 residues: CASSLVTGGTDTQYF. The CDR3 DNA follows: TGTGCCAGCAGCTTGGTAACAGGGGGGACAGATACGCAGTATTTT.

The V call is TRBV2, the J call TRBJ2-5; a possible D gene is TRBD1 (6 bases). The CDR3 has 19 amino acids. Trimming stripped 6 bases from V and 5 bases from J, with 31 bases between. CDR1 and CDR2 (germline): SNHLY, FYNNEI. The CDR3 bases are TGTGCCAGCAGACTCCACAGGGCCACTCCCCTTGAGGGTTCGGAGACCCAGTACTTC. Residues: CASRLHRATPLEGSETQYF.

This clone appeared a single time. The CDR3 is CASGFWGFHSNQPQHF. The CDR3 DNA follows: TGTGCTAGTGGTTTCTGGGGGTTTCATAGCAATCAGCCCCAGCATTTT. V and J are TRBV12-5 and TRBJ1-5, with a tentative D call TRBD1 (5 bases). The CDR3 length is 16 residues. Germline lookup yields CDR1 LGHNT and CDR2 FRNRAP. Between the trimmed V and J ends, which lost 3 bases and 0 bases, there was a span of 12 bases. Supplemented by reference TRBV12-5 and TRBJ1-5, the full variable domain reads DARVTQTPRHKVTEMGQEVTMRCQPILGHNTVFWYRQTMMQGLELLAYFRNRAPLDDSGMPKDRFSAEMPDATLATLKIQPSEPRDSAVYFCASGFWGFHSNQPQHFGDGTRLSIL.

The chain couples TRBV30 to TRBJ2-6, with TRBD1 identical over 7 bases. The CDR3 contains 15 residues. CDR1 is GTSNPN and CDR2 is SVGIG in the germline V gene (reference sequence). Trimming cost V 3 bases and J 0 bases; bases outside gene matches: 2. The CDR3 loop is CAWSAGGSGANVLTF. The CDR3 nucleotides are TGTGCCTGGAGCGCAGGGGGCTCTGGGGCCAACGTCCTGACTTTC.

This chain links TRBV6-1 with TRBJ2-7, with 13 positions matching TRBD2. The CDR3 contains 15 residues. The V gene end was trimmed by 6 bases and the J gene end by 2 bases; junction bases not matched to a gene: 4. Germline CDR1 MNHNS, CDR2 SASEGT. Here the CDR3 reads CASSETSGGTYEQYF. CDR3 nucleotide sequence: TGTGCCAGCAGCGAGACTAGCGGGGGGACCTACGAGCAGTACTTC.

V usage is TRBV9 and J usage is TRBJ2-5, with TRBD1 identical over 7 bases. Per germline, CDR1 SGDLS and CDR2 YYNGEE. J gave up 0 bases and V 0 bases, and 5 bases lay outside the gene matches. CDR3 length: 16 residues. CDR3 DNA: TGTGCCAGCAGCGTAGGACAGGGCGCGTACCAAGAGACCCAGTACTTC. Translating gives CASSVGQGAYQETQYF.

The chain recombines TRBV6-5 with TRBJ1-2; TRBD1 aligns across 10 bases. The V gene end was trimmed by 2 bases and the J gene end by 6 bases; junction bases not matched to a gene: 6. Germline-derived CDR1 and CDR2 are MNHEY and SVGAGI. The CDR3 runs to 15 residues. The CDR3 reads CASSYRGQGVNGYTF. The DNA for the CDR3 is TGTGCCAGCAGTTACCGTGGACAGGGGGTGAATGGCTACACCTTC.

V and J are TRBV5-1 and TRBJ2-7; 12 positions match TRBD2. Unmatched junction bases numbered 3, after V lost 4 bases and J lost 1 base. CDR1 is SGHRS and CDR2 is YFSETQ in the germline V gene. The CDR3 is 15 residues long. In DNA, the CDR3 is TGCGCCAGCAGCCCCGGACTAGCGGGATCCTACGAGCAGTACTTC. It encodes CASSPGLAGSYEQYF.

This chain uses TRBV4-2 with TRBJ2-1; 9 nucleotides match TRBD2. The CDR3 length is 17 residues. The germline gives CDR1 LGHNA, CDR2 YNFKEQ. V trimming: 1 base; J trimming: 7 bases; junction bases outside the gene matches: 11. The CDR3, as DNA: TGTGCCAGCAGCCAAGGGGGCGGAGCGGGAGGTGGGAATGAGCAGTTCTTC. Translated: CASSQGGGAGGGNEQFF.

This clone was observed a single time. The rearrangement uses TRBV9 and TRBJ2-3; D remains unclear. Germline values: CDR1 SGDLS, CDR2 YYNGEE. V was cut by 4 bases and J by 1 base, with 13 bases left in between. The CDR3 has 15 residues. The CDR3 reads CASSLRDGRTDTQYF. The DNA for the CDR3 is TGTGCCAGCAGCTTGAGAGACGGCCGCACAGATACGCAGTATTTT.

The chain employs TRBV10-3 and TRBJ1-2; 8 bases agree with TRBD1. Germline CDR1 and CDR2: ENHRY and SYGVKD. The V and J ends lost 2 bases and 5 bases, in that order; junction bases with no gene match: 4. CDR3 length: 14 residues. The CDR3 loop is CAISEGQGPYGYTF. The CDR3 DNA is TGTGCCATCAGTGAGGGACAGGGCCCTTATGGCTACACCTTC.

J is TRBJ1-5 and V is TRBV10-2; 8 nucleotides agree with TRBD1. CDR1 WSHSY and CDR2 SAAADI come from the germline V gene. Trimming cost V 0 bases and J 7 bases; bases outside gene matches: 11. There are 17 residues in the CDR3. CDR3 in amino acids: CASSESTRRGRGQPQHF. CDR3 sequence (DNA): TGCGCCAGCAGTGAGTCGACACGCAGGGGGCGAGGGCAGCCCCAGCATTTT.

V usage is TRBV7-6 and J usage is TRBJ2-7; D is ambiguous. The CDR3 sequence is 11 residues long. CDR1 and CDR2 from the germline V gene are SGHVS and FNYEAQ. The germline V and J ends were trimmed by 5 bases and 4 bases, with 6 bases remaining between them. The CDR3 DNA reads as TGTGCCAGCAGCCCAGGTTACGAGCAGTACTTC. Amino acid sequence: CASSPGYEQYF.

V usage is TRBV19 and J usage is TRBJ2-3; D ambiguous. The germline V gene has CDR1 LNHDA and CDR2 SQIVND (reference sequence). The CDR3 contains 16 residues. Trimming pared 4 bases from V and 2 bases from J, leaving 16 bases between. CDR3 nucleotides: TGTGCCAGTAGTACCGACCTGGTGGGAATCACAGATACGCAGTATTTT. It codes for CASSTDLVGITDTQYF.